The clone carrying this T cell receptor beta chain is a singleton in its sample. Its antigen is undetermined. This entry comes from a study of graft-versus-host responses after intestinal transplantation. Study-level information: Induction using anti-thymocyte globulin, followed by tacrolimus and steroids for two to three years, was given to all recipients. Study-wide results and caveats: In recipient marrow, GvH clones were found, and some appeared first in ileum or blood. Elevated graft-versus-host to host-versus-graft clonal ratios in allografts were recorded for patients with graft-donor T cell macrochimerism.

CDR1 and CDR2 from the germline V gene are SGHNT and YYREEE (reference sequence). V shed 4 bases, J shed 1 base, and the junction held 8 bases outside the gene matches. CDR3 length: 16 amino acids. Measured with immunoSEQ multiplex PCR; TCRdb has only the in-frame clones, and not every one. The data show around 100,000 clones, approximately 93% seen once. This sequence joins TRBV5-4 and TRBJ2-3; the match to TRBD2 covers 8 bases. The clonotype was recovered from a human donor who received an intestinal transplant. The starting material was unstimulated CD8+ T cells sorted from spleen or lymph node cells, obtained before intestinal transplant. The CDR3 loop reads CASSDVAGMGTDTQYF. CDR3 coding DNA: TGTGCCAGCAGCGATGTAGCGGGGATGGGCACAGATACGCAGTATTTT. Variable domain in full (rest from reference TRBV5-4 and TRBJ2-3): ETGVTQSPTHLIKTRGQQVTLRCSSQSGHNTVSWYQQALGQGPQFIFQYYREEENGRGNFPPRFSGLQFPNYSSELNVNALELDDSALYLCASSDVAGMGTDTQYFGPGTRLTVL.